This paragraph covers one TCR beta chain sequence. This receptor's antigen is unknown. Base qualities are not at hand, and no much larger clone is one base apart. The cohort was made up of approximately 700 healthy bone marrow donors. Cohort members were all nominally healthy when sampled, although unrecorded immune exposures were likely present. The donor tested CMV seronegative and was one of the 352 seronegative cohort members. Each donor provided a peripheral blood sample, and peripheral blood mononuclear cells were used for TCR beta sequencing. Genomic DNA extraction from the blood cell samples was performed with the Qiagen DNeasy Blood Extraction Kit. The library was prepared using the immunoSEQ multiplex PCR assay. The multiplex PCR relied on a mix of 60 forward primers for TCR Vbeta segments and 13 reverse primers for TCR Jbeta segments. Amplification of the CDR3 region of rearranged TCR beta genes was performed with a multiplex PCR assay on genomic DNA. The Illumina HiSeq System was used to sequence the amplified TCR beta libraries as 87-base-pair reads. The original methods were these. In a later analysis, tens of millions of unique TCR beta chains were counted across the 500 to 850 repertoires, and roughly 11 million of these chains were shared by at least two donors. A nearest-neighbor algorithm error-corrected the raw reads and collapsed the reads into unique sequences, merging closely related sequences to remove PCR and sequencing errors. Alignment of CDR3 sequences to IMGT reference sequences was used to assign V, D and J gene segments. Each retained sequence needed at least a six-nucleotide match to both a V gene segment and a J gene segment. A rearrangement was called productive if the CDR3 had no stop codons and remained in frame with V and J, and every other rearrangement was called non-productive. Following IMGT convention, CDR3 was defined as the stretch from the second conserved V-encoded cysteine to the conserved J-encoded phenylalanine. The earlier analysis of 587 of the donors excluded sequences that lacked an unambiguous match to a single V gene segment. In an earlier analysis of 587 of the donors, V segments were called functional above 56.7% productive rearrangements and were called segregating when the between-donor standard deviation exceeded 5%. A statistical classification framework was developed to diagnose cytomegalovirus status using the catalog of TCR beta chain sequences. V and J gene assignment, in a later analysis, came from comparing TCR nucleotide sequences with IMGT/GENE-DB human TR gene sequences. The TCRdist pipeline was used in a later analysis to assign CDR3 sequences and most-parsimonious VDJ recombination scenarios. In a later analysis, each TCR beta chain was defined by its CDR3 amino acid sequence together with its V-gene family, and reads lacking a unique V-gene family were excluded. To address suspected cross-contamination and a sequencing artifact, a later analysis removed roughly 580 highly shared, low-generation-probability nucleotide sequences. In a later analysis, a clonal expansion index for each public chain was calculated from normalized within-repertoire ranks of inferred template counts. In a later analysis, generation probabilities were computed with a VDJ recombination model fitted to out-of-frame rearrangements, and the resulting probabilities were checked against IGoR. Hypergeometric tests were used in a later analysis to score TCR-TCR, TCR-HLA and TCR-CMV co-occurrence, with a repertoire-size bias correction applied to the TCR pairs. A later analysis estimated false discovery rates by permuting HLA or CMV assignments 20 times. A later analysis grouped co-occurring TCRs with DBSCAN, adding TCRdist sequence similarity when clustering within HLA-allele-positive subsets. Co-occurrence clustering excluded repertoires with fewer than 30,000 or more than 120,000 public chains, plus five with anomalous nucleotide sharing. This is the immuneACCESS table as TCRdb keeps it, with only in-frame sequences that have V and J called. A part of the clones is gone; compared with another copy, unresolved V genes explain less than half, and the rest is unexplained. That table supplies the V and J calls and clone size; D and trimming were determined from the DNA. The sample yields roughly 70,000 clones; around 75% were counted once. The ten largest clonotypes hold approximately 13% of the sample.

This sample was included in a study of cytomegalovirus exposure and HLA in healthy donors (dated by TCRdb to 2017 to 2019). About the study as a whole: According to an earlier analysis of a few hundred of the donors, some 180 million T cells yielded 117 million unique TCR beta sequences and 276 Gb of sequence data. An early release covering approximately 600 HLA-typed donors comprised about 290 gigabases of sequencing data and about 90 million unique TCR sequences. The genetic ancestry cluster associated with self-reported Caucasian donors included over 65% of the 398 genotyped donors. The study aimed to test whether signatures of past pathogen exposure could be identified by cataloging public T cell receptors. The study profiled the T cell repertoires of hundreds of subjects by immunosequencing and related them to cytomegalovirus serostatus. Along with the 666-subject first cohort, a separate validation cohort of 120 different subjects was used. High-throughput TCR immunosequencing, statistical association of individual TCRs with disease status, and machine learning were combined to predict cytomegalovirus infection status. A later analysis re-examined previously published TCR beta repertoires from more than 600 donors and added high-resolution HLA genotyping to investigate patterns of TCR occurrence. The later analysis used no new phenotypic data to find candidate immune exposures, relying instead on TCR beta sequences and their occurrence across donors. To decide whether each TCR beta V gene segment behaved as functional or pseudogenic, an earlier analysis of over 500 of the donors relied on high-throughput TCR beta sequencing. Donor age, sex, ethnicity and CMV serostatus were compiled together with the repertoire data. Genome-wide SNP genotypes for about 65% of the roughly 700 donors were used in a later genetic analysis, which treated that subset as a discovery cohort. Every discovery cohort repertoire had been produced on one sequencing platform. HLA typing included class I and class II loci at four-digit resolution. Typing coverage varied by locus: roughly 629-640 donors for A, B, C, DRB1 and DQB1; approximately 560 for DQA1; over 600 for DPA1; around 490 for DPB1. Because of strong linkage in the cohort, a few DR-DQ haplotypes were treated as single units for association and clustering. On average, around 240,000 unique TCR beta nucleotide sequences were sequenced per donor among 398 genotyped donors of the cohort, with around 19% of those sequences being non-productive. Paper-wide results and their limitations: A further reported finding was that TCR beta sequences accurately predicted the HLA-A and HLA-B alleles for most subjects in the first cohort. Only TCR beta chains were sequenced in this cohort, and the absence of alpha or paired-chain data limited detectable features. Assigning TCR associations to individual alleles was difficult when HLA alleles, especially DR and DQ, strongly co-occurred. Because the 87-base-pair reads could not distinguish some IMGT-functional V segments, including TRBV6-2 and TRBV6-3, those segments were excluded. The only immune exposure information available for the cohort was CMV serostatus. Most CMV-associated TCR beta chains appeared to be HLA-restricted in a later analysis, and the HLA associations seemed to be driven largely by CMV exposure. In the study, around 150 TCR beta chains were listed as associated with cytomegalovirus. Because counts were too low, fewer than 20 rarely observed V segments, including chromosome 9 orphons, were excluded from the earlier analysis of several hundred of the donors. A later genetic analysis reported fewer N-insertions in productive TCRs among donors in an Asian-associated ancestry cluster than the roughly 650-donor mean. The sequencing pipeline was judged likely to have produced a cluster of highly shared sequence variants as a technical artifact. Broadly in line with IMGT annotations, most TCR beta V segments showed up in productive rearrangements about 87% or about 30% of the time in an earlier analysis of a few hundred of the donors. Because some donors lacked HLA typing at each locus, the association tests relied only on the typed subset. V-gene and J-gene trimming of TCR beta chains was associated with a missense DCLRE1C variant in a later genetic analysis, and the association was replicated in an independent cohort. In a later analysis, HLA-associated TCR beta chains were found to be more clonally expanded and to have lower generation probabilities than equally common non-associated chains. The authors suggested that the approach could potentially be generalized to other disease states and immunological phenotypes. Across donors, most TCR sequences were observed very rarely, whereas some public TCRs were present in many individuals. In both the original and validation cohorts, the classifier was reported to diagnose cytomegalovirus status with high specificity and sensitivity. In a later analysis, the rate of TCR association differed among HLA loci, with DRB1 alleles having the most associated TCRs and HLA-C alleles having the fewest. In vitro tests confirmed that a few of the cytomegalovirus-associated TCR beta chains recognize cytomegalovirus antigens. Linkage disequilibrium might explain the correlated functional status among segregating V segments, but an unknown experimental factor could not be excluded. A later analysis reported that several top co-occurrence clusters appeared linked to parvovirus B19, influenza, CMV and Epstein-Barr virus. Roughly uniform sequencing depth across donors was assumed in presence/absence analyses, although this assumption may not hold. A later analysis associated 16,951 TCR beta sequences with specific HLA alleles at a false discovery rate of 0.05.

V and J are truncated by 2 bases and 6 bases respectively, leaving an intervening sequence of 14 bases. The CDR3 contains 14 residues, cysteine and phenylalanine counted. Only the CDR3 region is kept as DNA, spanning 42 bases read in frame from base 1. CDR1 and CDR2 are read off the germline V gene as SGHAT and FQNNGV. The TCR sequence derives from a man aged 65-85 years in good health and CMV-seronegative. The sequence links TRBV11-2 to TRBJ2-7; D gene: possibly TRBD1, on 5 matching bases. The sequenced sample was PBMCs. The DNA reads TGTGCCAGCAGCTTAACAGGCCCCATCAGCGAGCAGTACTTC. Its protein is CASSLTGPISEQYF.